This T cell receptor beta chain was observed in a study of blood T cells in healthy people across ages. CDR3 length: 13 residues. In germline, CDR1 is MNHEY, CDR2 SVGEGT. Trimming shortened V by 9 bases and J by 0 bases, and 11 bases separated the two germline ends. Study-wide results and caveats: A strong correlation was found between TCR beta diversity and the percentage of naive T cells. Diversity estimates from one million T cells were considered underestimates.

This clonotype was found a few times. Its specificity is unknown. Next came a second PCR, run for 7 to 11 cycles, which used a sample-barcoded 5' primer along with a J-beta primer mix. TCRdb called the 5' RACE reads again in MiXCR, with one record for every CDR3 protein. The sample includes 1 million to 1.2 million distinct CDR3 sequences, more than 30% of them seen just once. This TCR was recovered from a man younger than 30 in good health. The gene calls are TRBV6-2 or TRBV6-3 and TRBJ1-1; D not resolved. Sample: blood. For the CDR3, the DNA is TGTGCCAGGGGTATGACGGTGAACACTGAAGCTTTCTTT. This gives the protein CARGMTVNTEAFF.